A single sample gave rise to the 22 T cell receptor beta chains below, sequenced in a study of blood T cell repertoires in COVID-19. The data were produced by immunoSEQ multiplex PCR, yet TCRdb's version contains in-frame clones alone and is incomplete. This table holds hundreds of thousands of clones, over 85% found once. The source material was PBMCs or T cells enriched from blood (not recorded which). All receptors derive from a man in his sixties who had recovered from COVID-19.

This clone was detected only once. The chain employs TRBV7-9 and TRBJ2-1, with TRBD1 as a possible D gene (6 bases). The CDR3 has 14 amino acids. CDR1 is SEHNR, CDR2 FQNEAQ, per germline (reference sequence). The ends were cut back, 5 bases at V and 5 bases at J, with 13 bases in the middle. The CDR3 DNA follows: TGTGCCAGCAGCCCAGGGGCTAGCAACAATGAGCAGTTCTTC. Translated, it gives CASSPGASNNEQFF.

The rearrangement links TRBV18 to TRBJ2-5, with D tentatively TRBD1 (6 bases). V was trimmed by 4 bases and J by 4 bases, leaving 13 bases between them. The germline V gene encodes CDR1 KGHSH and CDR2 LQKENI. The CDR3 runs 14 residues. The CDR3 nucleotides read TGTGCCAGCTCACAACTACAGGGCCGAGAGACCCAGTACTTC. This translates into CASSQLQGRETQYF.

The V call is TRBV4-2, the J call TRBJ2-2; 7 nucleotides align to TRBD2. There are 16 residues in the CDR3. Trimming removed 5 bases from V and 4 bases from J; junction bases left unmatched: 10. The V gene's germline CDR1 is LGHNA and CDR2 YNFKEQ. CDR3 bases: TGTGCCAGCAGCACTGGAGGTTGGGGGGGCACCGGGGAGCTGTTTTTT. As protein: CASSTGGWGGTGELFF.

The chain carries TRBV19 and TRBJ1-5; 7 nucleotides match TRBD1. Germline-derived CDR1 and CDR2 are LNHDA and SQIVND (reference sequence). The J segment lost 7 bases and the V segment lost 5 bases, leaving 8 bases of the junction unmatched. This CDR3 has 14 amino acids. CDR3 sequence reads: CASSLTGAYQPQHF. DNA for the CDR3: TGTGCCAGTAGTCTCACAGGGGCATACCAGCCCCAGCATTTT.

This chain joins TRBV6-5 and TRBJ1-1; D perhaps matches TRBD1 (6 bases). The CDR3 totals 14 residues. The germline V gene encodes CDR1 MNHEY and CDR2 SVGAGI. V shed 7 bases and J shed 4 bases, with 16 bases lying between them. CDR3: CASTVGGGGTEAFF. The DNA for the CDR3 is TGTGCCAGCACCGTGGGGGGCGGGGGCACTGAAGCTTTCTTT.

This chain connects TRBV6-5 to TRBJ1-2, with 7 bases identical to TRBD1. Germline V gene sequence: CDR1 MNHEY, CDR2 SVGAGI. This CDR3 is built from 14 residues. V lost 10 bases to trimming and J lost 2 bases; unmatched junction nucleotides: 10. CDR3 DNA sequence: TGTGCCACCCTACCGGGACAGAGAAACTATGGCTACACCTTC. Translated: CATLPGQRNYGYTF.

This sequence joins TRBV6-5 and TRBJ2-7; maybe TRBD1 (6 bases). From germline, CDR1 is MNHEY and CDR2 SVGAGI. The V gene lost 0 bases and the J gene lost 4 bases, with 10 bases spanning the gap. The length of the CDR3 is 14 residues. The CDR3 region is CASSYSDSAYEQYF. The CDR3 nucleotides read TGTGCCAGCAGTTACTCGGACAGCGCTTACGAGCAGTACTTC.

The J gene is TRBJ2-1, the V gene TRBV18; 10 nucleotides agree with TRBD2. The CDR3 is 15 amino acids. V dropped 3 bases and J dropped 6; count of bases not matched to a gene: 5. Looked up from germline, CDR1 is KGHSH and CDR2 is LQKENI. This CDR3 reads CASSPAPSGGNEQFF. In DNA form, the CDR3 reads TGTGCCAGCTCACCCGCTCCTAGCGGGGGCAATGAGCAGTTCTTC.

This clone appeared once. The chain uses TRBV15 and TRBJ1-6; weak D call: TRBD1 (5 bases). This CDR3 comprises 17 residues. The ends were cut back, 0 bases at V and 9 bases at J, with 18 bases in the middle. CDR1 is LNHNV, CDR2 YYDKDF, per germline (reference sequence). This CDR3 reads CATSRDFTAGRGSPLHF. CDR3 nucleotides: TGTGCCACCAGCAGAGATTTTACCGCAGGGAGGGGTTCACCCCTCCACTTT.

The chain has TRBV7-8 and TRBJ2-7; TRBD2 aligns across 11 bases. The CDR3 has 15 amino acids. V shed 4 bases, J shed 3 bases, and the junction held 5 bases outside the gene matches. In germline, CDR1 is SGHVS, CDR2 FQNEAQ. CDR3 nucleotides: TGTGCCAGCAGCTATGGTCTAGCGGGGGGCTACGAGCAGTACTTC. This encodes CASSYGLAGGYEQYF.

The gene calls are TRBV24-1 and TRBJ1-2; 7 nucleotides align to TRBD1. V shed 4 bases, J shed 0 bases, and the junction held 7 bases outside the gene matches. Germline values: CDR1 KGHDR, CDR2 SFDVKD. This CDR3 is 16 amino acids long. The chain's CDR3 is CATSDHPGTANYGYTF. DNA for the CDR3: TGTGCCACCAGTGACCACCCCGGGACAGCTAACTATGGCTACACCTTC.

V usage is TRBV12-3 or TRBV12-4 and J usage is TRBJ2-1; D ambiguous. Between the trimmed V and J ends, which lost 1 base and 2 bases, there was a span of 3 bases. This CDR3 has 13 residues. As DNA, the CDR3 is TGTGCCAGCAGTTTAGTCGCCTACAATGAGCAGTTCTTC. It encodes CASSLVAYNEQFF.

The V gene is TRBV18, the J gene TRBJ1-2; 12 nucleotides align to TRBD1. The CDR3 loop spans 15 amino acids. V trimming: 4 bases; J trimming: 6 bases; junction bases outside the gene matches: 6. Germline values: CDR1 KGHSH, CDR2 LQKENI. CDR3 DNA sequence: TGTGCCAGCTCACGAGCGGGACAGGGGGCGGATGGCTACACCTTC. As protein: CASSRAGQGADGYTF.

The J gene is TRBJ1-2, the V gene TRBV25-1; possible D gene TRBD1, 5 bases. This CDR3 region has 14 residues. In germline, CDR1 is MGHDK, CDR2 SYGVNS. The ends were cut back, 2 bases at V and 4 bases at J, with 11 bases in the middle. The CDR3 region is CASSEAGLRYGYTF. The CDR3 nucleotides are TGTGCCAGCAGTGAAGCGGGACTCCGCTATGGCTACACCTTC.

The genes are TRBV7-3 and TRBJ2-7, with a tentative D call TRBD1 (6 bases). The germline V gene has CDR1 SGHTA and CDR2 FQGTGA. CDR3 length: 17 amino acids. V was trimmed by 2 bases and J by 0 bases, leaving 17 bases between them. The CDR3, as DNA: TGTGCCAGCAGCTTAGTGGACAGCCGACTGATCTCCTACGAGCAGTACTTC. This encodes CASSLVDSRLISYEQYF. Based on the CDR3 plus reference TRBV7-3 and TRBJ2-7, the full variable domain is GAGVSQTPSNKVTEKGKYVELRCDPISGHTALYWYRQSLGQGPEFLIYFQGTGAADDSGLPNDRFFAVRPEGSVSTLKIQRTERGDSAVYLCASSLVDSRLISYEQYFGPGTRLTVT.

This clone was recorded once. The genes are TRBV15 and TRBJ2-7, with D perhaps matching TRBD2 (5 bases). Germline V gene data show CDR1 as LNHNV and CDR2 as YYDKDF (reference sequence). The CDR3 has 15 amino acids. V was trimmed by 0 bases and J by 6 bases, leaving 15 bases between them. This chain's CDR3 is CATSRDGLPLLEQYF. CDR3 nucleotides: TGTGCCACCAGCAGAGACGGACTGCCATTACTCGAGCAGTACTTC.

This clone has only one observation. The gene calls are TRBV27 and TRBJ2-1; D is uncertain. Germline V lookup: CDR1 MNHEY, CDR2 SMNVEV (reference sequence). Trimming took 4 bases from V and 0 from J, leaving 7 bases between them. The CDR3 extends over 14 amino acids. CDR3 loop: CASSYSGSYNEQFF. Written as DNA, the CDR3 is TGTGCCAGCAGTTACTCGGGCTCCTACAATGAGCAGTTCTTC.

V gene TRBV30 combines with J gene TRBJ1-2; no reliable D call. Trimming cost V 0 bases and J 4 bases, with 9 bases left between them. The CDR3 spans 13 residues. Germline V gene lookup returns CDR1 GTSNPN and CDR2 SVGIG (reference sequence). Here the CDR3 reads CAWSVNNIYGYTF. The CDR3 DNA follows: TGTGCCTGGAGTGTTAACAACATCTATGGCTACACCTTC.

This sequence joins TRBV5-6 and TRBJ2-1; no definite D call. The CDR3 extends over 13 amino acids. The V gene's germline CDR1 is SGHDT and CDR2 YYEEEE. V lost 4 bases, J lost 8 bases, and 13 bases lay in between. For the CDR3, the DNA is TGTGCCAGCAGCCTGGGCGTAGTCCATGAGCAGTTCTTC. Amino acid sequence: CASSLGVVHEQFF.

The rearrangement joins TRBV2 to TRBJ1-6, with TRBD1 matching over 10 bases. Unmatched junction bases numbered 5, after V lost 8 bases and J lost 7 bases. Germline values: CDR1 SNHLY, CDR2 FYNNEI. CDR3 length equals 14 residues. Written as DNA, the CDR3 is TGTGCCAGCCTATCGGACAGGGGGAATTCACCCCTCCACTTT. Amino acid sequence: CASLSDRGNSPLHF. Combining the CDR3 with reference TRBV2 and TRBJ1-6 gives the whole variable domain EPEVTQTPSHQVTQMGQEVILRCVPISNHLYFYWYRQILGQKVEFLVSFYNNEISEKSEIFDDQFSVERPDGSNFTLKIRSTKLEDSAMYFCASLSDRGNSPLHFGNGTRLTVT.

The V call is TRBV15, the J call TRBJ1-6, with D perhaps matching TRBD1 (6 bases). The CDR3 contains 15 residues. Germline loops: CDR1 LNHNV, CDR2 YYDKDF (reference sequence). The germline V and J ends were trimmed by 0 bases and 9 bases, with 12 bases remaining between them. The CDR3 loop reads CATSRDGGAGSPLHF. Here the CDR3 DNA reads TGTGCCACCAGCAGAGATGGGGGGGCGGGTTCACCCCTCCACTTT. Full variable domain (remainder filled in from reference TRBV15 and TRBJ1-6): DAMVIQNPRYQVTQFGKPVTLSCSQTLNHNVMYWYQQKSSQAPKLLFHYYDKDFNNEADTPDNFQSRRPNTSFCFLDIRSPGLGDTAMYLCATSRDGGAGSPLHFGNGTRLTVT.

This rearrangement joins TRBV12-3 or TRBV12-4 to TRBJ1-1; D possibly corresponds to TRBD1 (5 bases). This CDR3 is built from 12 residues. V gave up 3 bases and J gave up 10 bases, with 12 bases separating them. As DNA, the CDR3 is TGTGCCAGCAGTTTTGGGGGGAATCGAGCTTTCTTT. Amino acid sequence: CASSFGGNRAFF.